The rows below give T cell receptor beta chains drawn from one sample of a study of blood T cell repertoires in COVID-19. Clones were sequenced by immunoSEQ multiplex PCR, and TCRdb holds only the in-frame ones, with some missing. The sample records 300,000 to 400,000 clones, around 90% being singletons. The sample comprised peripheral blood. All receptors derive from a woman aged 18 to 35 who had recovered from COVID-19. Each CDR3 is given with its conserved first and last residue. Each record gives: clone size, J gene, V gene, D gene, CDR3 protein, CDR3 DNA. A D gene is named only where the DNA matches it firmly. The size entry is marked missing in some rows and otherwise reads once, few, many or a size class.

-,TRBJ2-1,TRBV29-1,TRBD2,CSGLAEYNEQFF,TGCAGCGGTCTAGCGGAGTACAATGAGCAGTTCTTC
few,TRBJ1-1,TRBV4-3,TRBD1,CASSQGMDRVNTEAFF,TGCGCCAGCAGCCAAGGAATGGACAGGGTGAACACTGAAGCTTTCTTT
-,TRBJ2-1,TRBV5-1,-,CASSLRPASGSYNEQFF,TGCGCCAGCAGCCTCCGCCCGGCCAGCGGAAGTTACAATGAGCAGTTCTTC
-,TRBJ2-6,TRBV10-3,-,CAISDGGGANVLTF,TGTGCCATCTCTGACGGAGGTGGGGCCAACGTCCTGACTTTC
-,TRBJ1-5,TRBV5-6,-,CASSLMTDRQPQHF,TGTGCCAGCAGCCTGATGACAGACCGTCAGCCCCAGCATTTT
once,TRBJ2-3,TRBV30,-,CAWSPPGLLGDTQYF,TGTGCCTGGAGTCCACCGGGACTCCTCGGGGATACGCAGTATTTT
-,TRBJ1-6,TRBV9,TRBD1,CASSVGLRKGKGTGTGCNSPLHF,TGTGCCAGCAGCGTAGGACTAAGGAAAGGTAAGGGTACCGGGACAGGGTGTAATTCACCCCTCCACTTT
-,TRBJ1-2,TRBV6-2/TRBV6-3,-,CASSYRGLVYGYTF,TGTGCCAGCAGTTATAGGGGTCTGGTCTATGGCTACACCTTC
-,TRBJ2-3,TRBV5-4,-,CASSPAKVSGADTQYF,TGTGCCAGCAGCCCGGCGAAGGTCTCAGGGGCAGATACGCAGTATTTT
-,TRBJ2-1,TRBV27,TRBD2,CASRGLAGYNEQFF,TGTGCCAGCAGAGGACTAGCGGGGTACAATGAGCAGTTCTTC
-,TRBJ1-5,TRBV24-1,-,CATSGGSFNQPQHF,TGTGCCACCTCGGGAGGAAGTTTCAATCAGCCCCAGCATTTT
once,TRBJ1-2,TRBV10-3,-,CAISESRVYGYTF,TGTGCCATCAGTGAGTCCCGGGTATATGGCTACACCTTC
-,TRBJ1-5,TRBV15,-,CATSRSGRSNQPQHF,TGTGCCACCAGCAGATCCGGTCGGAGCAATCAGCCCCAGCATTTT
-,TRBJ1-1,TRBV5-6,-,CASSFRQLNTEAFF,TGTGCCAGCAGCTTTCGACAACTGAACACTGAAGCTTTCTTT
-,TRBJ2-1,TRBV24-1,TRBD1,CATSDLDRGAKFPLFF,TGTGCCACCAGTGACCTTGACAGGGGGGCGAAATTTCCTTTGTTCTTC
-,TRBJ2-1,TRBV18,-,CASSEIRFNEQFF,TGTGCCAGCTCCGAGATACGGTTTAATGAGCAGTTCTTC
-,TRBJ1-2,TRBV30,TRBD1,CAWSRDRGVYGYTF,TGTGCCTGGAGTCGGGACAGGGGAGTCTATGGCTACACCTTC
-,TRBJ1-1,TRBV5-5,-,CASSLVGVNTEAFF,TGTGCCAGCAGCTTGGTAGGGGTGAACACTGAAGCTTTCTTT
-,TRBJ2-3,TRBV7-2,-,CASSSAAPDTQYF,TGTGCCAGCAGCTCCGCGGCCCCAGATACGCAGTATTTT
-,TRBJ1-4,TRBV4-1,TRBD1,CASGLLDRGSEKLFF,TGCGCCAGCGGTCTTTTGGACAGGGGCTCTGAAAAACTGTTTTTT
-,TRBJ1-5,TRBV29-1,-,CSVSEAGNQPQHF,TGCAGCGTTTCCGAGGCTGGCAATCAGCCCCAGCATTTT
-,TRBJ2-1,TRBV29-1,-,CSVVRDYINEQFF,TGCAGCGTTGTTCGCGACTATATCAATGAGCAGTTCTTC
-,TRBJ2-3,TRBV10-3,TRBD2,CAISGLAGGDTDTQYF,TGTGCCATCAGTGGACTAGCGGGAGGAGACACAGATACGCAGTATTTT
-,TRBJ1-2,TRBV28,-,CASSPLWEVYGYTF,TGTGCCAGCAGCCCCCTTTGGGAGGTCTATGGCTACACCTTC
-,TRBJ2-4,TRBV2,TRBD1,CASSGTGLVLAKNIQYF,TGTGCCAGCTCCGGGACAGGGCTTGTTTTAGCCAAAAACATTCAGTACTTC
-,TRBJ1-1,TRBV5-1,-,CASSLTPNTEAFF,TGCGCCAGCAGCTTGACACCGAACACTGAAGCTTTCTTT